Included here is one T cell receptor (beta chain) sequence, with context. This sample was taken from a study of blood T cell repertoires in COVID-19. This CDR3 comprises 14 residues. Trimming pared 1 base from V and 5 bases from J, leaving 11 bases between. Germline CDR1 SGHDN, CDR2 FVKESK. The cohort comprised adults aged about 18 to 100 years residing in under 25 US areas. In the source study's methods: By means of reference gene primer amplification, nucleated cell counts were estimated. Produced via immunoSEQ multiplex PCR; TCRdb's table is partial and in-frame only. The DNA was the basis for D and trimming; V, J and clone size are from that table. This sample yields some 250,000 clones, of which roughly nine tenths are seen a single time; around 4% belongs to the top ten.

The TCR was taken from a woman between 25 and 40 years old with acute COVID-19. The sequenced sample was PBMCs or T cells enriched from blood (not recorded which). J is TRBJ2-5 and V is TRBV14; possibly TRBD1 for D (5 bases). The CDR3 loop is CASSQVGRDETQYF. Here the CDR3 DNA reads TGTGCCAGCAGCCAAGTGGGCAGGGATGAGACCCAGTACTTC.